The 20 T cell receptor beta chains presented below share a single source sample, sequenced in a study of blood T cell repertoires in COVID-19. Here immunoSEQ multiplex PCR was the method, and the copy in TCRdb shows in-frame clones only, minus some. Of more than 200,000 clones in the sample, 75% to 85% are singletons; the top ten hold approximately 7.4%. The sample comprised PBMCs or T cells enriched from blood (not recorded which). These receptors were collected from a woman aged 40 to 50 with acute COVID-19.

This clone was counted a few times. The J gene is TRBJ1-1, the V gene TRBV20-1, with D possibly matching TRBD1 (5 bases). The V gene lost 4 bases and the J gene lost 1 base, with 7 bases spanning the gap. Germline values: CDR1 DFQATT, CDR2 SNEGSKA (reference sequence). This CDR3 is 12 amino acids long. The CDR3 loop is CSANDRNTEAFF. CDR3 nucleotide sequence: TGCAGTGCTAATGACAGGAACACTGAAGCTTTCTTT.

The chain joins TRBV28 to TRBJ1-5, with a weak D call TRBD1 (5 bases). CDR1 is MDHEN, CDR2 SYDVKM, per germline. V was shortened by 5 bases and J by 1 base, with 15 bases between the two germline ends. This CDR3 has 16 amino acids. DNA for the CDR3: TGTGCCAGCAGTCGGTTGGGGCGTTGGAGCAATCAGCCCCAGCATTTT. It translates to CASSRLGRWSNQPQHF.

In its sample, this clone was seen once. This chain links TRBV6-5 with TRBJ2-2; TRBD1 aligns across 7 bases. Germline lookup yields CDR1 MNHEY and CDR2 SVGAGI. The trim removed 6 bases at V and 3 bases at J, leaving 7 bases unmatched. The length of the CDR3 is 15 residues. In DNA, the CDR3 is TGTGCCAGCAGGATCTCGACAGGGCACACCGGGGAGCTGTTTTTT. This gives the protein CASRISTGHTGELFF.

This clone was detected a few times. V is TRBV5-1 and J is TRBJ2-3; 8 bases line up with TRBD2. Germline V lookup: CDR1 SGHRS, CDR2 YFSETQ. The trim removed 0 bases at V and 0 bases at J, leaving 3 bases unmatched. The length of the CDR3 is 16 residues. This chain's CDR3 is CASSLVIAGSTDTQYF. CDR3 in DNA: TGCGCCAGCAGCTTGGTTATAGCGGGAAGCACAGATACGCAGTATTTT.

The chain couples TRBV5-8 to TRBJ2-3; 7 positions match TRBD2. V shed 4 bases and J 4 bases; nucleotides not matched to a gene: 12. Germline-derived CDR1 and CDR2 are SGHTS and YDEGEE. This CDR3 has 16 amino acids. The DNA of the CDR3 is TGTGCCAGCAGCCCCCAATTCGGCGGGAGTTCAGATACGCAGTATTTT. This gives the protein CASSPQFGGSSDTQYF. The whole variable domain, remainder taken from reference TRBV5-8 and TRBJ2-3, is EAGVTQSPTHLIKTRGQQATLRCSPISGHTSVYWYQQALGLGLQFLLWYDEGEERNRGNFPPRFSGRQFPNYSSELNVNALELEDSALYLCASSPQFGGSSDTQYFGPGTRLTVL.

This chain connects TRBV19 to TRBJ2-1; D possibly corresponds to TRBD1 (6 bases). V lost 6 bases and J lost 7, with 16 bases in between. Germline CDR1 is LNHDA and CDR2 is SQIVND (reference sequence). This CDR3 has 14 amino acids. The CDR3 DNA reads TGTGCCAGTAGAATCGGACTCCAGGGGAATGAGCAGTTCTTC. Translation: CASRIGLQGNEQFF.

The chain carries TRBV19 and TRBJ1-5; 7 nucleotides agree with TRBD1. Trimming cost V 7 bases and J 7 bases; bases outside gene matches: 10. This CDR3 region has 14 residues. CDR1 is LNHDA, CDR2 SQIVND, per germline (reference sequence). The CDR3 nucleotides are TGTGCCAGTAAGATACAGGGGCGTAGACAGCCCCAGCATTTT. Amino acid sequence: CASKIQGRRQPQHF.

V is TRBV28 and J is TRBJ1-1; possibly TRBD1 for D (5 bases). This CDR3 contains 14 residues. V lost 4 bases and J 2 bases, leaving 11 bases between the germline ends. Germline-derived CDR1 and CDR2 are MDHEN and SYDVKM. The CDR3 nucleotides read TGTGCCAGCAGTTCCCGGGGGATAAACACTGAAGCTTTCTTT. Its translation is CASSSRGINTEAFF.

For the CDR3, the DNA is TGTGCCATCACCAGGACAGGGAACACTGAAGCTTTCTTT. It codes for CAITRTGNTEAFF. The chain links TRBV10-3 to TRBJ1-1; TRBD1 aligns across 7 bases. CDR3 length: 13 residues. In germline, CDR1 is ENHRY, CDR2 SYGVKD. V was clipped by 7 bases and J by 1 base; unmatched bases: 3.

The chain links TRBV27 to TRBJ1-5, with a weak D call TRBD1 (5 bases). The CDR3 has 13 residues. Trimming shortened V by 2 bases and J by 4 bases, and 6 bases separated the two germline ends. Germline V gene sequence: CDR1 MNHEY, CDR2 SMNVEV (reference sequence). The CDR3 sequence is CASSLHRNQPQHF. The CDR3 region has the DNA TGTGCCAGCAGTTTACACAGGAATCAGCCCCAGCATTTT.

The chain couples TRBV24-1 to TRBJ2-3; 9 nucleotides line up with TRBD2. Germline values: CDR1 KGHDR, CDR2 SFDVKD. Losses at the gene ends were 4 bases for V and 0 bases for J; bases not matched to a gene: 7. The CDR3 runs 17 residues. CDR3 residues: CATSDPTSGASTDTQYF. CDR3 sequence (DNA): TGTGCCACCAGTGACCCGACTAGCGGAGCCAGCACAGATACGCAGTATTTT.

The chain has TRBV5-1 and TRBJ2-3, with D possibly TRBD1 on 6 matching bases. V lost 3 bases and J lost 6, with 11 bases in between. Looked up from germline, CDR1 is SGHRS and CDR2 is YFSETQ. The CDR3 is 13 residues long. The CDR3, as DNA: TGCGCCAGCAGCTCTCAGGGGCGGGATACGCAGTATTTT. Amino acid sequence: CASSSQGRDTQYF. The whole variable domain, filled in from reference TRBV5-1 and TRBJ2-3, reads KAGVTQTPRYLIKTRGQQVTLSCSPISGHRSVSWYQQTPGQGLQFLFEYFSETQRNKGNFPGRFSGRQFSNSRSEMNVSTLELGDSALYLCASSSQGRDTQYFGPGTRLTVL.

This clone was picked up a small number of times. The chain carries TRBV20-1 and TRBJ2-3; D unresolved. CDR1 and CDR2 from the germline V gene are DFQATT and SNEGSKA (reference sequence). V was trimmed by 3 bases and J by 5 bases, leaving 15 bases between them. The CDR3 has 14 amino acids. CDR3 amino acids: CSASELTFIDTQYF. CDR3 coding DNA: TGCAGTGCTAGTGAACTAACTTTCATAGATACGCAGTATTTT.

The chain is built from TRBV7-9 and TRBJ2-7; possible D gene TRBD2, 6 bases. The V gene's germline CDR1 is SEHNR and CDR2 FQNEAQ (reference sequence). There are 16 residues in the CDR3. Trimming took off 4 bases at V and 2 bases at J, with 18 bases between the two ends. The CDR3 nucleotides read TGTGCCAGCAGCTCCCCAGGAGGGTTAATAACCTACGAGCAGTACTTC. This gives the protein CASSSPGGLITYEQYF.

In this sample, this clone turned up once. The DNA of the CDR3 is TGTGCCAGCAGTTTCTCCAGGAGGGGCACTGAAGCTTTCTTT. Its translation is CASSFSRRGTEAFF. The chain carries TRBV27 and TRBJ1-1, with TRBD1 as a possible D gene (5 bases). The CDR3 extends over 14 amino acids. Trimming cost V 3 bases and J 4 bases, with 12 bases left between them. Germline V gene data show CDR1 as MNHEY and CDR2 as SMNVEV (reference sequence).

This clone was seen only a few times. This chain connects TRBV19 to TRBJ1-5, with 7 bases lining up with TRBD1. The V gene end was trimmed by 7 bases and the J gene end by 4 bases; junction bases not matched to a gene: 16. Germline V CDR1 and CDR2: LNHDA, SQIVND (reference sequence). There are 17 residues in the CDR3. The CDR3 region is CASIPSDRAERNQPQHF. CDR3 sequence (DNA): TGTGCCAGTATTCCCTCTGACAGGGCAGAACGGAATCAGCCCCAGCATTTT.

The chain employs TRBV20-1 and TRBJ1-2, with unresolved D. The germline V gene has CDR1 DFQATT and CDR2 SNEGSKA (reference sequence). Trimming stripped 3 bases from V and 7 bases from J, with 9 bases between. The CDR3 extends over 11 amino acids. The CDR3 spells CSASPGSGYTF. The CDR3 DNA reads TGCAGTGCTAGCCCCGGGTCTGGCTACACCTTC.

The rearrangement uses TRBV7-8 and TRBJ1-4, with 7 bases fitting TRBD1. The CDR3 length is 13 residues. The junction had 1 base not matched to a gene; V was cut back by 4 bases and J by 5 bases. Germline V CDR1 and CDR2: SGHVS, FQNEAQ. Here the CDR3 reads CASSSQGNEKLFF. In DNA, the CDR3 is TGTGCCAGCAGCTCACAGGGGAATGAAAAACTGTTTTTT.

V gene TRBV2 combines with J gene TRBJ1-5; possible D gene TRBD1, 5 bases. The germline V and J ends were trimmed by 5 bases and 5 bases, with 13 bases remaining between them. Germline V gene data show CDR1 as SNHLY and CDR2 as FYNNEI. This CDR3 is built from 14 residues. The CDR3 spells CASSIDSSYQPQHF. The CDR3 nucleotides read TGTGCCAGCAGTATCGACAGTTCCTATCAGCCCCAGCATTTT.

The genes are TRBV28 and TRBJ2-4, with D possibly being TRBD1 (6 bases). Germline CDR1 reads MDHEN; CDR2 reads SYDVKM. V was pared by 6 bases and J by 1 base, with 13 bases between. The CDR3 spans 15 residues. The CDR3 is CASRPTGMAKNIQYF. Here the CDR3 DNA reads TGTGCCAGCAGGCCGACAGGAATGGCCAAAAACATTCAGTACTTC. The full variable domain, its missing parts supplied by reference TRBV28 and TRBJ2-4, is DVKVTQSSRYLVKRTGEKVFLECVQDMDHENMFWYRQDPGLGLRLIYFSYDVKMKEKGDIPEGYSVSREKKERFSLILESASTNQTSMYLCASRPTGMAKNIQYFGAGTRLSVL.